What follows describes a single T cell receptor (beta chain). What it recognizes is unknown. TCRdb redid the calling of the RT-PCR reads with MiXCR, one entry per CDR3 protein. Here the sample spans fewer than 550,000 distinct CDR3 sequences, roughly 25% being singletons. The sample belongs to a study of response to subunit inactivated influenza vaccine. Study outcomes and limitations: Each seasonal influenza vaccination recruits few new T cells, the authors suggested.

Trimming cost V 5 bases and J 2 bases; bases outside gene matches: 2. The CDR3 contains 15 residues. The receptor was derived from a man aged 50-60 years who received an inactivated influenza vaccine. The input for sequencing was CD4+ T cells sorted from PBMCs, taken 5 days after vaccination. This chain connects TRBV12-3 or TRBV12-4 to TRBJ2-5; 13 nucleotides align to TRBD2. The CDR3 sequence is CASSAGLAGQETQYF. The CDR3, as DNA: TGTGCCAGCAGTGCGGGACTAGCGGGGCAAGAGACCCAGTACTTC.